This is a list of T cell receptor beta chains from one sample in a study of cytomegalovirus exposure and HLA in healthy donors. Assay used: immunoSEQ multiplex PCR; TCRdb lists only in-frame clones, some missing. The sample lists 70,000 to 85,000 clones, about two thirds seen once, with roughly 5.6% in the top ten. The sample was PBMCs. These receptors came from a man aged 30-40 years in good health and CMV-seropositive. The CDR3 runs from the conserved cysteine through the conserved F or W. D genes are given only for firm matches. Clone size is not always given. Where it is, it says once, few, many or a class for expanded clones.

v_gene: TRBV5-1; d_gene: NA; j_gene: TRBJ1-4; abundance: NA; CDR3nt: TGCGCCAGCAGCTTGGGCCTAAGGAAGGTCGGGGAAAAACTGTTTTTT; CDR3aa: CASSLGLRKVGEKLFF
v_gene: TRBV6-5; d_gene: TRBD2; j_gene: TRBJ2-1; abundance: NA; CDR3nt: TGTGCCAGCAGGCCCGGGACTAGCGGATACAATGAGCAGTTCTTC; CDR3aa: CASRPGTSGYNEQFF
v_gene: TRBV28; d_gene: NA; j_gene: TRBJ1-4; abundance: NA; CDR3nt: TGTGCCAGCAGGAAGACAGACAATGAAAAACTGTTTTTT; CDR3aa: CASRKTDNEKLFF
v_gene: TRBV28; d_gene: TRBD1; j_gene: TRBJ1-2; abundance: NA; CDR3nt: TGTGCCAGCAGTTTATCGACAGGGAACTATGGCTACACCTTC; CDR3aa: CASSLSTGNYGYTF
v_gene: TRBV4-3; d_gene: TRBD2; j_gene: TRBJ2-7; abundance: NA; CDR3nt: TGCGCCAGCAGCGGACAACCGGGACTAGCGGGAGACAACGAGCAGTACTTC; CDR3aa: CASSGQPGLAGDNEQYF
v_gene: TRBV15; d_gene: NA; j_gene: TRBJ1-5; abundance: NA; CDR3nt: TGTGCCACCAGCAGAGACAGGGCCAATCAGCCCCAGCATTTT; CDR3aa: CATSRDRANQPQHF
v_gene: TRBV28; d_gene: NA; j_gene: TRBJ2-7; abundance: NA; CDR3nt: TGTGCCAGCAGACCTCCCGACAGGATTTACGAGCAGTACTTC; CDR3aa: CASRPPDRIYEQYF
v_gene: TRBV2; d_gene: NA; j_gene: TRBJ1-3; abundance: NA; CDR3nt: TGTGCCAGCAGTGCAGGATCTGGAAACACCATATATTTT; CDR3aa: CASSAGSGNTIYF
v_gene: TRBV6-5; d_gene: TRBD1; j_gene: TRBJ2-7; abundance: NA; CDR3nt: TGTGCCAGCAGGGACAGGGCAACCTACGAGCAGTACTTC; CDR3aa: CASRDRATYEQYF
v_gene: TRBV5-1; d_gene: NA; j_gene: TRBJ1-1; abundance: NA; CDR3nt: TGCGCCAGCAGCCTAGAGAGGGCGACTGAAGCTTTCTTT; CDR3aa: CASSLERATEAFF
v_gene: TRBV7-9; d_gene: NA; j_gene: TRBJ2-7; abundance: NA; CDR3nt: TGTGCCAGCAGCTTAGTTGCTAGCGACGAGCAGTACTTC; CDR3aa: CASSLVASDEQYF
v_gene: TRBV28; d_gene: TRBD1; j_gene: TRBJ2-7; abundance: NA; CDR3nt: TGTGCCAGCAGTATCGACAGGGGGCTCTACGAGCAGTACTTC; CDR3aa: CASSIDRGLYEQYF
v_gene: TRBV9; d_gene: NA; j_gene: TRBJ2-6; abundance: NA; CDR3nt: TGTGCCAGCAGCGTAGTTAGCTCTGGGGCCAACGTCCTGACTTTC; CDR3aa: CASSVVSSGANVLTF
v_gene: TRBV25-1; d_gene: NA; j_gene: TRBJ2-2; abundance: NA; CDR3nt: TGTGCCAGCAGTGGGCAGTATAACACCGGGGAGCTGTTTTTT; CDR3aa: CASSGQYNTGELFF
v_gene: TRBV28; d_gene: TRBD1; j_gene: TRBJ2-7; abundance: NA; CDR3nt: TGTGCCAGCAGGATCACCCAGGGGGTGTACGAGCAGTACTTC; CDR3aa: CASRITQGVYEQYF
v_gene: TRBV6-1; d_gene: NA; j_gene: TRBJ2-7; abundance: many; CDR3nt: TGTGCCAGCAAAGGGAGGAGGGAGCAGTACTTC; CDR3aa: CASKGRREQYF
v_gene: TRBV2; d_gene: TRBD1; j_gene: TRBJ2-7; abundance: once; CDR3nt: TGTGCCAGCAGGGAACGGGACAGGGGATCCTACGAGCAGTACTTC; CDR3aa: CASRERDRGSYEQYF
v_gene: TRBV5-4; d_gene: NA; j_gene: TRBJ2-3; abundance: few; CDR3nt: TGTGCCAGCAGCCCAATGTTACGGGTTTACACAGATACGCAGTATTTT; CDR3aa: CASSPMLRVYTDTQYF
v_gene: TRBV6-6; d_gene: NA; j_gene: TRBJ2-5; abundance: NA; CDR3nt: TGTGCCAGCAGCCGAGGGGGACCCCCCGGGACCCAGTACTTC; CDR3aa: CASSRGGPPGTQYF
v_gene: TRBV4-1; d_gene: NA; j_gene: TRBJ2-7; abundance: NA; CDR3nt: TGCGCCAGCAGCCAAGAGGGGCACCTTTCCTACGAGCAGTACTTC; CDR3aa: CASSQEGHLSYEQYF
v_gene: TRBV18; d_gene: NA; j_gene: TRBJ2-4; abundance: NA; CDR3nt: TGTGCCAGCTCCCCGTCAGGGGTCGACATTCAGTACTTC; CDR3aa: CASSPSGVDIQYF
v_gene: TRBV6-5; d_gene: NA; j_gene: TRBJ1-3; abundance: once; CDR3nt: TGTGCCAGCAGTCCTGATTACTCCTCTGGAAACACCATATATTTT; CDR3aa: CASSPDYSSGNTIYF
v_gene: TRBV10-2; d_gene: TRBD2; j_gene: TRBJ2-7; abundance: NA; CDR3nt: TGCGCCAGCACGCCGACTAGCGGGAGCTACGAGCAGTACTTC; CDR3aa: CASTPTSGSYEQYF
v_gene: TRBV6-5; d_gene: NA; j_gene: TRBJ1-6; abundance: NA; CDR3nt: TGTGCCAGCAGCAGTCCGGGACCCCTCCACTTT; CDR3aa: CASSSPGPLHF
v_gene: TRBV5-1; d_gene: NA; j_gene: TRBJ2-7; abundance: NA; CDR3nt: TGCGCCAGCAGCTTGGGCATAGCGACTGCCTACGAGCAGTACTTC; CDR3aa: CASSLGIATAYEQYF
v_gene: TRBV25-1; d_gene: NA; j_gene: TRBJ1-6; abundance: NA; CDR3nt: TGTGCCAGCAGCCGGGGGGGGGATAATTCACCCCTCCACTTT; CDR3aa: CASSRGGDNSPLHF
v_gene: TRBV6-1; d_gene: NA; j_gene: TRBJ1-1; abundance: NA; CDR3nt: TGTGCCAGCAGGAGGGACACTGAAGCTTTCTTT; CDR3aa: CASRRDTEAFF
v_gene: TRBV27; d_gene: TRBD2; j_gene: TRBJ2-5; abundance: NA; CDR3nt: TGTGCCAGCAGTTTATCCCTACTAGCGGGAGACCCAGAGACCCAGTACTTC; CDR3aa: CASSLSLLAGDPETQYF
v_gene: TRBV7-7; d_gene: TRBD2; j_gene: TRBJ2-7; abundance: NA; CDR3nt: TGTGCCAGCAGCTTAGCGACTAGCAGACATTACGAGCAGTACTTC; CDR3aa: CASSLATSRHYEQYF
v_gene: TRBV2; d_gene: TRBD1; j_gene: TRBJ2-7; abundance: NA; CDR3nt: TGTGCCAGCCGGGACAGGGTCCACGAGCAGTACTTC; CDR3aa: CASRDRVHEQYF
v_gene: TRBV6-5; d_gene: NA; j_gene: TRBJ2-5; abundance: NA; CDR3nt: TGTGCCAGTCTCGACGTGGGAGCGACCCGGGAGACCCAGTACTTC; CDR3aa: CASLDVGATRETQYF
v_gene: TRBV10-3; d_gene: TRBD2; j_gene: TRBJ2-3; abundance: NA; CDR3nt: TGTGCCATCAGTGGTAGCGGGAGTCTGACAGATACGCAGTATTTT; CDR3aa: CAISGSGSLTDTQYF
v_gene: TRBV2; d_gene: TRBD2; j_gene: TRBJ2-1; abundance: NA; CDR3nt: TGTGCCAGCAGTGATCAGGGAGGGGAGCAGTTCTTC; CDR3aa: CASSDQGGEQFF
v_gene: TRBV4-1; d_gene: TRBD1; j_gene: TRBJ1-5; abundance: NA; CDR3nt: TGCGCCAGCAGCCATTTTCTGGGACAGGGGGCTGATCAGCCCCAGCATTTT; CDR3aa: CASSHFLGQGADQPQHF
v_gene: TRBV6-5; d_gene: TRBD2; j_gene: TRBJ2-5; abundance: NA; CDR3nt: TGTGCCAGCATGAGGCTAGCGGAAGAGACCCAGTACTTC; CDR3aa: CASMRLAEETQYF
v_gene: TRBV5-1; d_gene: NA; j_gene: TRBJ1-2; abundance: NA; CDR3nt: TGCGCCAGCAGCTTCGGGGACACCGATGGCTACACCTTC; CDR3aa: CASSFGDTDGYTF
v_gene: TRBV6-1; d_gene: NA; j_gene: TRBJ1-1; abundance: few; CDR3nt: TGTGCCAGCCGGGCAGGGGTGACTGAAGCTTTCTTT; CDR3aa: CASRAGVTEAFF
v_gene: TRBV29-1; d_gene: TRBD1; j_gene: TRBJ2-7; abundance: NA; CDR3nt: TGCAGCGTTGAAGATCTAAGGACAGGGGGCTACGAGCAGTACTTC; CDR3aa: CSVEDLRTGGYEQYF
v_gene: TRBV7-2; d_gene: TRBD2; j_gene: TRBJ2-3; abundance: NA; CDR3nt: TGTGCCAGCAGCTTAGCGTATGCGGGAGGAGGCACAGATACGCAGTATTTT; CDR3aa: CASSLAYAGGGTDTQYF
v_gene: TRBV11-3; d_gene: TRBD2; j_gene: TRBJ2-1; abundance: NA; CDR3nt: TGTGCCAGCACCAAGCGGGGTAGCGGGAGCGCGCCCTACAATGAGCAGTTCTTC; CDR3aa: CASTKRGSGSAPYNEQFF
v_gene: TRBV6-6; d_gene: TRBD1; j_gene: TRBJ1-1; abundance: NA; CDR3nt: TGTGCCAGCAGGTCCGGACAGGTTGGGACTGAAGCTTTCTTT; CDR3aa: CASRSGQVGTEAFF
v_gene: TRBV2; d_gene: NA; j_gene: TRBJ2-5; abundance: NA; CDR3nt: TGTGCCAGCAGTGTTAGAGAGACCCAGTACTTC; CDR3aa: CASSVRETQYF